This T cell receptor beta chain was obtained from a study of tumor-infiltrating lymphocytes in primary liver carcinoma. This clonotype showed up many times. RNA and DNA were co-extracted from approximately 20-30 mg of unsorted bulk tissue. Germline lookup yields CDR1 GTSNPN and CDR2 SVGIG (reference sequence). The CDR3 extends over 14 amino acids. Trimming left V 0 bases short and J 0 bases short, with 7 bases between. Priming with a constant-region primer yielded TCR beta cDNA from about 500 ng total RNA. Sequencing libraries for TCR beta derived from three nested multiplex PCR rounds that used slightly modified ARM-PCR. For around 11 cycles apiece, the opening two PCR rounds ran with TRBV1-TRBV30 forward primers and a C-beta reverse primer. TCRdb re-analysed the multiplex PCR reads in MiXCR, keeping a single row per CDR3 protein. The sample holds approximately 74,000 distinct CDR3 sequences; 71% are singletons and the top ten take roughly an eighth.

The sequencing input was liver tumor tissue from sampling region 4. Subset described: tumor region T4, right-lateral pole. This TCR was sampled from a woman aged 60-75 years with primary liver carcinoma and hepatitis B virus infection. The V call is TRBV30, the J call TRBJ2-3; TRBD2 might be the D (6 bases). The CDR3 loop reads CAWSVGGSTDTQYF. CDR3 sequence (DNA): TGTGCCTGGAGTGTTGGGGGGAGCACAGATACGCAGTATTTT.